This section outlines one T cell receptor (beta chain) sequence together with its context. Its antigen is undetermined. Unstimulated regulatory T cells (CD4+CD25+CD127-), CD4+CD25- non-regulatory cells, CD4 and CD8 cells were FACS-sorted from thawed PBMCs. The sample comes from a study of Tregs in tolerant kidney transplant recipients. TCRdb keeps only in-frame clones here, not all; method: immunoSEQ multiplex PCR. In the table there are over 60,000 clones, roughly 84% of which are singletons. Study-level findings and limits: Findings come from small patient numbers and require larger validation. No direct test of biological reproducibility was done here. Tregs expanded with activated donor B cells seemed most donor-specific.

This CDR3 spans 13 amino acids. The V and J ends lost 0 bases and 5 bases respectively, with 6 bases between them. CDR1 is SGDLS and CDR2 is YYNGEE in the germline V gene. Input material: CD4+ T cells from blood. The source is a human donor in good health. V and J are TRBV9 and TRBJ2-1; D not resolved. The chain's CDR3 is CASSVGENNEQFF. The CDR3 coding sequence is TGTGCCAGCAGCGTAGGAGAGAACAATGAGCAGTTCTTC. Drawing the rest from reference TRBV9 and TRBJ2-1, the complete variable domain is DSGVTQTPKHLITATGQRVTLRCSPRSGDLSVYWYQQSLDQGLQFLIQYYNGEERAKGNILERFSAQQFPDLHSELNLSSLELGDSALYFCASSVGENNEQFFGPGTRLTVL.